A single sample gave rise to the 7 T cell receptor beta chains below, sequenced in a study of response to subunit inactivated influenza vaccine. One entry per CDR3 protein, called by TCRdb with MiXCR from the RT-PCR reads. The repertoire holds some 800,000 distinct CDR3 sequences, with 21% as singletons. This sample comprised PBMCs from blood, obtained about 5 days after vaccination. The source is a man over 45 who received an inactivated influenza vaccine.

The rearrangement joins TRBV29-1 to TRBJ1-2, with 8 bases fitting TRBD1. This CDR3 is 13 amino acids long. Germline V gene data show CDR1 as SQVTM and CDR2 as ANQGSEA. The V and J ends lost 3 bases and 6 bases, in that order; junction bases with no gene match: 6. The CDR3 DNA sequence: TGCAGCGTTGATCGGTCAGGGGGCAATGGCTACACCTTC. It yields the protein CSVDRSGGNGYTF.

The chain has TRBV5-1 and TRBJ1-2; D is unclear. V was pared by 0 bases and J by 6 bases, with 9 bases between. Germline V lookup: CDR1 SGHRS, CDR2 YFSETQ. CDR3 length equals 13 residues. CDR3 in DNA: TGCGCCAGCAGCTTGGCGGGGATTGATGGCTACACCTTC. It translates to CASSLAGIDGYTF. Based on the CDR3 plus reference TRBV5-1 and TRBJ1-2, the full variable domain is KAGVTQTPRYLIKTRGQQVTLSCSPISGHRSVSWYQQTPGQGLQFLFEYFSETQRNKGNFPGRFSGRQFSNSRSEMNVSTLELGDSALYLCASSLAGIDGYTFGSGTRLTVV.

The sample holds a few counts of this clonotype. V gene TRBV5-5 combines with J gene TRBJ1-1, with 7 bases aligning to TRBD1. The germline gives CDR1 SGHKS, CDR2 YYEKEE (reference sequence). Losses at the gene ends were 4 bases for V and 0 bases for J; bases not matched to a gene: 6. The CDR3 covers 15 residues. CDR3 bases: TGTGCCAGCAGCCGACAGGGACACATGAACACTGAAGCTTTCTTT. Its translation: CASSRQGHMNTEAFF.

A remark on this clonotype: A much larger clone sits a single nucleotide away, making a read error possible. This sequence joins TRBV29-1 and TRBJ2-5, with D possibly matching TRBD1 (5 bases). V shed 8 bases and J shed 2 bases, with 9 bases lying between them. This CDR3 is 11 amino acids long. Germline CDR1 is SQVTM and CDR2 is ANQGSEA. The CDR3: CSSRQQETQYF. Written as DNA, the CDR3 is TGCAGCTCGCGACAGCAAGAGACCCAGTACTTC.

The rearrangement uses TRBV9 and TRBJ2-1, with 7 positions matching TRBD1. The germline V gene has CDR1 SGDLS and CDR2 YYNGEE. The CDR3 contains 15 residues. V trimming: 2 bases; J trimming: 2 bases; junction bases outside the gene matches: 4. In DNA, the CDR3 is TGTGCCAGCAGCGTCACAGGGGATCCCTACAATGAGCAGTTCTTC. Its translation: CASSVTGDPYNEQFF. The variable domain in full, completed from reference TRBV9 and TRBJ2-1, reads DSGVTQTPKHLITATGQRVTLRCSPRSGDLSVYWYQQSLDQGLQFLIQYYNGEERAKGNILERFSAQQFPDLHSELNLSSLELGDSALYFCASSVTGDPYNEQFFGPGTRLTVL.

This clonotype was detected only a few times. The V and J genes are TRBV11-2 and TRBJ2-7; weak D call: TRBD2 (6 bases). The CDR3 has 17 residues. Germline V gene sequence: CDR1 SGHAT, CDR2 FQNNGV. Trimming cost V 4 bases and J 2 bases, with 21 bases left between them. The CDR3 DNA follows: TGTGCCAGCAGCTCCGCCTTAATCCGGGGGATAGCCTACGAGCAGTACTTC. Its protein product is CASSSALIRGIAYEQYF.

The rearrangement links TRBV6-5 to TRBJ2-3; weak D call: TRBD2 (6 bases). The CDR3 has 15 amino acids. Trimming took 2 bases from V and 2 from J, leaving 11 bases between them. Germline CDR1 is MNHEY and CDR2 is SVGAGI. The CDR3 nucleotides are TGTGCCAGCAGTTACGGGGGAGGATTCACAGATACGCAGTATTTT. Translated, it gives CASSYGGGFTDTQYF.